Listed here are 21 T cell receptor beta chains from one sample, sequenced in a study of CD8 T cells in ankylosing spondylitis. Study-wide results and caveats: About 8 highly homologous variants made up a TCR beta motif, and this motif appeared characteristic of ankylosing spondylitis blood.

These TCRs' antigens remain unknown. Via MiXCR, TCRdb re-called the 5' RACE reads, giving one row per CDR3 protein. The table records about 460,000 distinct CDR3 sequences, approximately 5.3% of them present only once. Sequenced input: blood, either unsorted or a sorted T cell fraction (not recorded which). These receptors were collected from a male donor with ankylosing spondylitis.

The sample holds many counts of this clonotype. The chain has TRBV20-1 and TRBJ2-5, with 9 positions matching TRBD2. This CDR3 is built from 14 residues. J was trimmed by 4 bases and V by 0 bases; bases with no gene match: 3. Germline-derived CDR1 and CDR2 are DFQATT and SNEGSKA (reference sequence). The CDR3, as DNA: TGCAGTGCTAGAGATAGCGGGAGCTCAGAGACCCAGTACTTC. It translates to CSARDSGSSETQYF.

This clonotype has a count of ten or more. The chain has TRBV15 and TRBJ2-1; no clear D. V was cut by 0 bases and J by 4 bases, with 7 bases left in between. The CDR3 totals 14 residues. Germline V lookup: CDR1 LNHNV, CDR2 YYDKDF (reference sequence). In DNA form, the CDR3 reads TGTGCCACCAGCAGAGATAGACGGTACAATGAGCAGTTCTTC. Translated, it gives CATSRDRRYNEQFF.

The chain has TRBV20-1 and TRBJ2-1, with TRBD2 matching over 7 bases. V shed 0 bases and J 7 bases; nucleotides not matched to a gene: 12. This CDR3 spans 16 amino acids. Germline values: CDR1 DFQATT, CDR2 SNEGSKA (reference sequence). The CDR3 spells CSARDTSAAGDNEQFF. The CDR3 region has the DNA TGCAGTGCTAGAGATACGTCGGCGGCGGGAGATAATGAGCAGTTCTTC.

Of note for this clonotype: One end of the junction is discordant with germline, which a read error may explain. The chain joins TRBV3-1 to TRBJ1-1; D is undetermined. The CDR3 is 16 residues long. From germline, CDR1 is LGHDT and CDR2 YNNKEL (reference sequence). The CDR3 DNA reads TGTGCCAGCAGCCACTCCTGGCGGGTCATGAACACTGAAGCTTTCTTC. As protein: CASSHSWRVMNTEAFF.

This clonotype was seen at least ten times. The rearrangement joins TRBV29-1 to TRBJ2-7; 10 bases map to TRBD1. Trimming took 7 bases from V and 1 from J; bases not matched to a gene: 4. CDR3 length equals 13 residues. CDR1 is SQVTM and CDR2 is ANQGSEA in the germline V gene. The CDR3 reads CSAGTGESYEQYF. The CDR3 coding sequence is TGCAGCGCAGGGACAGGGGAATCCTACGAGCAGTACTTC.

Many counts were recorded for this clonotype. This chain connects TRBV29-1 to TRBJ2-1, with D unclear. The CDR3 length is 13 residues. Germline loops: CDR1 SQVTM, CDR2 ANQGSEA. Trimming took off 4 bases at V and 6 bases at J, with 13 bases between the two ends. The CDR3: CSVGWRPSNEQFF. The CDR3 DNA reads as TGCAGCGTTGGGTGGCGACCTTCCAATGAGCAGTTCTTC.

The V and J genes are TRBV18 and TRBJ1-3; no clear D. There are 14 residues in the CDR3. Germline values: CDR1 KGHSH, CDR2 LQKENI. V lost 8 bases to trimming and J lost 0 bases, with 11 bases between them. CDR3 in amino acids: CASRDGISGNTIYF. CDR3 coding DNA: TGTGCCAGCCGCGACGGAATCTCTGGAAACACCATATATTTT.

This clonotype was seen ten or more times. The chain has TRBV13 and TRBJ2-7; D may correspond to TRBD1 or TRBD2 (5 bases each). There are 13 residues in the CDR3. The germline V and J ends were trimmed by 8 bases and 3 bases, with 14 bases remaining between them. From germline, CDR1 is PRHDT and CDR2 FYEKMQ (reference sequence). This chain's CDR3 is CASGLGTVYEQYF. The CDR3 coding sequence is TGTGCCAGCGGCCTAGGGACGGTCTACGAGCAGTACTTC.

The sample holds many counts of this clonotype. V and J are TRBV28 and TRBJ2-1; D is undetermined. Trimming stripped 2 bases from V and 7 bases from J, with 15 bases between. There are 15 residues in the CDR3. The germline CDR1 and CDR2 sequences are MDHEN and SYDVKM. The CDR3 bases are TGTGCCAGCAGTTTAGCTGGCCCTTTCGGGAATGAGCAGTTCTTC. Amino acid sequence: CASSLAGPFGNEQFF.

The chain is built from TRBV11-2 and TRBJ2-3, with 11 bases lining up with TRBD2. Germline V gene data show CDR1 as SGHAT and CDR2 as FQNNGV. The CDR3 contains 16 residues. J gave up 5 bases and V 9 bases, and 13 bases lay outside the gene matches. CDR3 sequence: CARSPTSGRIRDTQYF. For the CDR3, the DNA is TGTGCCAGGAGCCCTACTAGCGGGAGAATTCGAGATACGCAGTATTTT.

This clonotype was seen many times. The V gene is TRBV5-1, the J gene TRBJ2-1; TRBD1 is a possible D gene (6 bases). There are 14 residues in the CDR3. V dropped 5 bases and J dropped 4 bases, with 13 bases sitting between them. The germline gives CDR1 SGHRS, CDR2 YFSETQ. CDR3 protein: CASSLMTGYNEQFF. The CDR3 bases are TGCGCCAGCAGTCTTATGACAGGTTACAATGAGCAGTTCTTC.

Ten or more counts support this clonotype. This chain uses TRBV27 with TRBJ2-6, with D unclear. The CDR3 spans 15 residues. The germline V gene encodes CDR1 MNHEY and CDR2 SMNVEV (reference sequence). Trimming removed 6 bases from V and 0 bases from J, with 9 bases in between. The CDR3 DNA reads TGTGCCAGCAGCTTCTTCCTCTCTGGGGCCAACGTCCTGACTTTC. As protein: CASSFFLSGANVLTF.

This clonotype was recorded many times. This chain links TRBV11-2 with TRBJ2-7; 7 bases agree with TRBD1. This CDR3 region has 15 residues. Germline trimming cut 1 base from V and 3 bases from J; bases unmatched to any gene: 6. CDR1 SGHAT and CDR2 FQNNGV come from the germline V gene. CDR3 in amino acids: CASSLGTGTVYEQYF. CDR3 DNA sequence: TGTGCCAGCAGCTTAGGGACCGGGACAGTCTACGAGCAGTACTTC.

This clonotype was counted at least ten times. An end of the junction does not agree with germline; a read error may underlie this. V usage is TRBV12-3 or TRBV12-4 and J usage is TRBJ1-2; D may be TRBD1 (6 bases). The CDR3 sequence is 12 residues long. The CDR3 spells CASRQGPGLTSF. The CDR3 coding sequence is TGTGCCAGCAGGCAGGGGCCGGGACTTACCAGCTTC.

In regard to this clonotype: One end of the junction fails to match germline, which may point to a read error. This chain links TRBV4-3 with TRBJ2-7; 11 bases line up with TRBD2. CDR1 and CDR2 from the germline V gene are LGHNA and YSLEER. This CDR3 has 18 amino acids. Here the CDR3 DNA reads TGCGCCAGCAGCCAAGCCCCCAATAGACTAGCGGGAACCTACGAGCAATACTTC. Protein sequence: CASSQAPNRLAGTYEQYF.

This clonotype has a count of ten or more. This chain uses TRBV7-2 with TRBJ2-5, with D perhaps TRBD1 (5 bases). The CDR3 spans 15 residues. The V end was cut by 2 bases, the J end by 4 bases, with 14 bases between. Germline V gene sequence: CDR1 SGHTA, CDR2 FQGNSA. CDR3 protein: CASSLLGSGIETQYF. The CDR3 bases are TGTGCCAGCAGCTTATTGGGGTCAGGGATAGAGACCCAGTACTTC.

This clonotype was seen at least ten times. CDR3 residues: CASSDDAVFYGYTF. The DNA for the CDR3 is TGCGCCAGCAGTGATGACGCCGTCTTCTATGGCTACACCTTC. This sequence joins TRBV10-2 and TRBJ1-2; D not certain. V was trimmed by 3 bases and J by 4 bases, leaving 12 bases between them. The germline CDR1 and CDR2 sequences are WSHSY and SAAADI. The CDR3 totals 14 residues.

At least ten counts were recorded for this clonotype. The rearrangement links TRBV4-2 to TRBJ2-7; D may be TRBD1 (6 bases). The CDR3 is made up of 13 amino acids. Trimming shortened V by 0 bases and J by 8 bases, and 11 bases separated the two germline ends. Germline loops: CDR1 LGHNA, CDR2 YNFKEQ. DNA for the CDR3: TGTGCCAGCAGCCAAGACCAAAGGGGGAAGCAGTACTTC. Amino acid sequence: CASSQDQRGKQYF.

This clonotype was detected ten times or more. The V gene is TRBV28, the J gene TRBJ1-1; tentative D call: TRBD1 (6 bases). The V gene's germline CDR1 is MDHEN and CDR2 SYDVKM. This CDR3 comprises 13 residues. V lost 3 bases and J 6 bases, leaving 11 bases between the germline ends. The DNA for the CDR3 is TGTGCCAGCAGTTTTTACAGGGACCCTGAAGCTTTCTTT. Its protein product is CASSFYRDPEAFF.

The chain links TRBV5-1 to TRBJ2-7, with TRBD2 matching over 10 bases. Germline values: CDR1 SGHRS, CDR2 YFSETQ. The CDR3 is 16 amino acids. J was trimmed by 0 bases and V by 4 bases; bases with no gene match: 7. DNA of the CDR3: TGCGCCAGCAGCATGGGTGGACTAGCGGCCTCCTACGAGCAGTACTTC. Protein sequence: CASSMGGLAASYEQYF.

Many counts were recorded for this clonotype. The rearrangement uses TRBV10-3 and TRBJ2-5, with D possibly being TRBD2 (6 bases). The CDR3 is made up of 13 amino acids. V was trimmed by 11 bases and J by 5 bases, leaving 18 bases between them. Germline V CDR1 and CDR2: ENHRY, SYGVKD. Here the CDR3 DNA reads TGTGCCTCCCAGGAGGGTCTCGGGGAGACCCAGTACTTC. Its protein product is CASQEGLGETQYF.